The 22 T cell receptor beta chains reported below all come from one sample, sequenced in a study of T cell changes during pregnancy in multiple sclerosis. Measured with immunoSEQ multiplex PCR; TCRdb has only the in-frame clones, and not every one. Of around 100,000 clones listed, over 80% are singletons. Sequencing used peripheral blood, obtained after pregnancy. The receptors come from a female donor with multiple sclerosis, enrolled in a pregnancy study.

This chain links TRBV15 with TRBJ1-1; possible D gene TRBD1, 5 bases. Per germline, CDR1 LNHNV and CDR2 YYDKDF (reference sequence). V gave up 1 base and J gave up 3 bases, with 9 bases separating them. This CDR3 is built from 14 residues. The CDR3 reads CATSRGGVDTEAFF. The DNA of the CDR3 is TGTGCCACCAGCAGAGGGGGCGTCGACACTGAAGCTTTCTTT.

This chain uses TRBV6-1 with TRBJ2-2; 10 nucleotides align to TRBD2. The CDR3 covers 18 residues. Germline CDR1 and CDR2: MNHNS and SASEGT. V shed 4 bases, J shed 0 bases, and the junction held 8 bases outside the gene matches. The chain's CDR3 is CASSGHGSGRANTGELFF. CDR3 sequence (DNA): TGTGCCAGCAGTGGCCACGGAAGCGGGAGGGCGAACACCGGGGAGCTGTTTTTT.

The J gene is TRBJ1-5, the V gene TRBV30; D gene unclear. CDR1 is GTSNPN, CDR2 SVGIG, per germline (reference sequence). The CDR3 sequence is 15 residues long. With 0 bases removed from V and 7 bases from J, the gap between germline ends came to 16 bases. The CDR3: CAWSVSGREGQPQHF. In DNA form, the CDR3 reads TGTGCCTGGAGTGTATCAGGTCGGGAAGGGCAGCCCCAGCATTTT.

This clone was counted a single time. The chain has TRBV11-3 and TRBJ2-7, with 9 bases identical to TRBD1. CDR1 and CDR2 from the germline V gene are SGHNT and YENEEA. V shed 2 bases, J shed 3 bases, and the junction held 2 bases outside the gene matches. The CDR3 spans 14 residues. The CDR3 nucleotides read TGTGCCAGCAGCTTACGGACAGGGGTCTACGAGCAGTACTTC. It codes for CASSLRTGVYEQYF.

The chain is built from TRBV19 and TRBJ1-1; the D is unclear. Per the germline V gene, CDR1 is LNHDA and CDR2 is SQIVND (reference sequence). The ends were cut back, 5 bases at V and 2 bases at J, with 12 bases in the middle. The CDR3 runs 14 residues. The CDR3 reads CASSSPPLNTEAFF. For the CDR3, the DNA is TGTGCCAGTAGTTCCCCTCCACTCAACACTGAAGCTTTCTTT.

The rearrangement links TRBV19 to TRBJ2-2; TRBD1 is a possible D gene (6 bases). This CDR3 contains 17 residues. With 5 bases removed from V and 5 bases from J, the gap between germline ends came to 21 bases. Germline-derived CDR1 and CDR2 are LNHDA and SQIVND (reference sequence). The CDR3 DNA follows: TGTGCCAGTAGTTTACAGGGATCGAACACCCTGACCGGGGAGCTGTTTTTT. Translated: CASSLQGSNTLTGELFF.

The chain employs TRBV11-1 and TRBJ2-1; 7 nucleotides line up with TRBD2. The CDR3 length is 15 residues. Germline V gene data show CDR1 as SGHAT and CDR2 as FQDESV (reference sequence). The V and J ends lost 1 base and 4 bases, in that order; junction bases with no gene match: 4. CDR3 DNA: TGTGCCAGCAGCTTAGAAGCGGGATTTTACAATGAGCAGTTCTTC. Protein sequence: CASSLEAGFYNEQFF.

The genes are TRBV28 and TRBJ1-5; D not certain. The CDR3 is made up of 12 amino acids. CDR1 is MDHEN, CDR2 SYDVKM, per germline. The V end lost 3 bases, the J end lost 9 bases, and 9 bases lay between the germline ends. CDR3 nucleotide sequence: TGTGCCAGCAGTTTGTCGACTGGGCCCCAGCATTTT. Amino acids: CASSLSTGPQHF.

The J gene is TRBJ2-7, the V gene TRBV7-2; 10 bases are a match to TRBD1. V shed 5 bases, J shed 4 bases, and the junction held 5 bases outside the gene matches. The CDR3 runs 14 residues. CDR1 and CDR2 (germline): SGHTA, FQGNSA. The CDR3 sequence is CASSNRQGAYEQYF. In DNA, the CDR3 is TGTGCCAGCAGCAACCGACAGGGGGCGTACGAGCAGTACTTC.

The rearrangement joins TRBV28 to TRBJ1-3; D perhaps matches TRBD1 (5 bases). V was cut by 6 bases and J by 1 base, with 10 bases left in between. Per germline, CDR1 MDHEN and CDR2 SYDVKM. CDR3 size: 14 residues. CDR3: CASSRQSSGNTIYF. The CDR3 nucleotides are TGTGCCAGCAGCCGACAGTCTTCTGGAAACACCATATATTTT.

CDR3: CASSLAALNRGLSKNIQYF. Here the CDR3 DNA reads TGTGCCAGCAGCTTAGCGGCCCTAAACAGGGGGCTAAGCAAAAACATTCAGTACTTC. The chain combines TRBV7-2 with TRBJ2-4; 9 bases line up with TRBD1. V shed 0 bases and J 3 bases; nucleotides not matched to a gene: 12. The germline gives CDR1 SGHTA, CDR2 FQGNSA. This CDR3 spans 19 amino acids.

V and J are TRBV19 and TRBJ2-7, with 7 bases fitting TRBD1. CDR3 length: 14 amino acids. Germline trimming cut 5 bases from V and 3 bases from J; bases unmatched to any gene: 7. Germline V gene lookup returns CDR1 LNHDA and CDR2 SQIVND (reference sequence). As DNA, the CDR3 is TGTGCCAGTAGTGTTACAGGGGCTGGCTACGAGCAGTACTTC. This translates into CASSVTGAGYEQYF.

J is TRBJ2-7 and V is TRBV4-1; 7 bases fit TRBD1. This CDR3 region has 14 residues. Looked up from germline, CDR1 is MGHRA and CDR2 is YSYEKL. With V trimmed by 4 bases and J by 5 bases, 8 bases remained unmatched. CDR3 DNA sequence: TGCGCCAGCAGCCTCGGACAGGCGGGCGACGAGCAGTACTTC. This encodes CASSLGQAGDEQYF.

This chain connects TRBV7-9 to TRBJ2-7, with 8 positions matching TRBD2. Germline V gene lookup returns CDR1 SEHNR and CDR2 FQNEAQ (reference sequence). This CDR3 has 14 residues. With V trimmed by 2 bases and J by 4 bases, 4 bases remained unmatched. CDR3 residues: CASSLSGGKYEQYF. For the CDR3, the DNA is TGTGCCAGCAGCTTAAGCGGGGGAAAATACGAGCAGTACTTC. The full variable domain, completed using reference TRBV7-9 and TRBJ2-7, is DTGVSQNPRHKITKRGQNVTFRCDPISEHNRLYWYRQTLGQGPEFLTYFQNEAQLEKSRLLSDRFSAERPKGSFSTLEIQRTEQGDSAMYLCASSLSGGKYEQYFGPGTRLTVT.

The chain uses TRBV7-9 and TRBJ1-1, with 7 nucleotides matching TRBD1. There are 12 residues in the CDR3. CDR1 and CDR2 from the germline V gene are SEHNR and FQNEAQ (reference sequence). V lost 4 bases, J lost 10 bases, and 6 bases stayed unmatched. The CDR3 sequence: CASSSRQGSAFF. Here the CDR3 DNA reads TGTGCCAGCAGCTCTCGACAGGGTTCAGCTTTCTTT.

V is TRBV6-6 and J is TRBJ1-5; TRBD1 is a possible D gene (5 bases). V gave up 5 bases and J gave up 5 bases, with 10 bases separating them. Germline CDR1 and CDR2: MNHNY and SVGAGI (reference sequence). The CDR3 extends over 13 amino acids. The chain's CDR3 is CASSRDRHQPQHF. CDR3 DNA sequence: TGTGCCAGCAGTCGTGACAGACATCAGCCCCAGCATTTT.

Worth noting for this clone: A junction boundary mismatches the germline segment, possibly from a read error. V and J are TRBV4-3 and TRBJ1-4; TRBD1 is a possible D gene (5 bases). The CDR3 spans 15 residues. Per germline, CDR1 LGHNA and CDR2 YSLEER. The CDR3 region is CASSEEEGFHEKLFF. CDR3 nucleotides: TGCGCCAGCAGCGAAGAGGAGGGGTTTCATGAAAAACTGTTTTTT.

The gene calls are TRBV5-1 and TRBJ2-7; 10 bases are a match to TRBD2. There are 17 residues in the CDR3. CDR1 and CDR2 from the germline V gene are SGHRS and YFSETQ. The J segment lost 2 bases and the V segment lost 4 bases, leaving 12 bases of the junction unmatched. The CDR3 bases are TGCGCCAGCAGCACCACAGTTAGCGGGAGGAACCCCTACGAGCAGTACTTC. It specifies CASSTTVSGRNPYEQYF.

As DNA, the CDR3 is TGTGCCAGCAGTCCCAGGTCCCAGTCCACGCAGTATTTT. Amino acids: CASSPRSQSTQYF. The chain uses TRBV28 and TRBJ2-3; no clear D. Germline V gene data show CDR1 as MDHEN and CDR2 as SYDVKM. Deletions cut 5 bases from V and 9 bases from J, with 15 bases between. CDR3 length: 13 amino acids.

The chain carries TRBV11-2 and TRBJ2-1, with a tentative D call TRBD2 (5 bases). The germline V and J ends were trimmed by 3 bases and 3 bases, with 18 bases remaining between them. Germline loops: CDR1 SGHAT, CDR2 FQNNGV. This CDR3 has 17 amino acids. Written as DNA, the CDR3 is TGTGCCAGCAGCTTTTCGATGGCGGACGCGGGCTACAATGAGCAGTTCTTC. Translated, it gives CASSFSMADAGYNEQFF.

This clone has only a few counts. This chain joins TRBV10-3 and TRBJ1-2; a possible D gene is TRBD1 (6 bases). Trimming took off 2 bases at V and 3 bases at J, with 10 bases between the two ends. Germline lookup yields CDR1 ENHRY and CDR2 SYGVKD. There are 14 residues in the CDR3. CDR3 nucleotide sequence: TGTGCCATCAGTGAGACAGGGCCCTACTATGGCTACACCTTC. Translation gives CAISETGPYYGYTF.

The chain couples TRBV4-3 to TRBJ1-2, with D hard to call. Germline CDR1 reads LGHNA; CDR2 reads YSLEER. Deletions cut 0 bases from V and 1 base from J, with 9 bases between. The CDR3 runs 15 residues. In DNA, the CDR3 is TGCGCCAGCAGCCAAGATCGAGACTTTAACTATGGCTACACCTTC. It codes for CASSQDRDFNYGYTF.